Listed here are 8 T cell receptor beta chains from one sample, sequenced in a study of blood T cell repertoires in COVID-19. Clones were sequenced by immunoSEQ multiplex PCR, and TCRdb holds only the in-frame ones, with some missing. This table has over 7,500 clones, roughly 77% appearing once. The specimen sequenced was peripheral blood. These receptors were collected from a man in his 60s with active COVID-19.

This chain links TRBV28 with TRBJ1-3; TRBD1 might be the D (5 bases). V lost 4 bases, J lost 3 bases, and 7 bases lay in between. The CDR3 sequence is 13 residues long. Germline V gives CDR1 MDHEN, CDR2 SYDVKM. The CDR3 reads CASSSGIGNTIYF. CDR3 bases: TGTGCCAGCAGTTCAGGGATTGGAAACACCATATATTTT.

The chain couples TRBV29-1 to TRBJ1-1; D is undetermined. This CDR3 has 15 amino acids. V was clipped by 0 bases and J by 4 bases, with 15 bases between them. Germline V CDR1 and CDR2: SQVTM, ANQGSEA. CDR3 amino acids: CSVEDGWAMGTEAFF. CDR3 in DNA: TGCAGCGTTGAAGATGGATGGGCCATGGGCACTGAAGCTTTCTTT.

V usage is TRBV24-1 and J usage is TRBJ2-3; D is unresolved. Germline V gene lookup returns CDR1 KGHDR and CDR2 SFDVKD. V lost 0 bases and J 3 bases, leaving 6 bases between the germline ends. This CDR3 has 14 amino acids. The CDR3 DNA sequence: TGTGCCACCAGTGATTTGGCAGTAACAGATACGCAGTATTTT. Its protein is CATSDLAVTDTQYF.

V gene TRBV6-6 combines with J gene TRBJ2-7, with D possibly being TRBD2 (5 bases). The germline CDR1 and CDR2 sequences are MNHNY and SVGAGI (reference sequence). The CDR3 contains 14 residues. V was clipped by 0 bases and J by 3 bases, with 9 bases between them. The CDR3, as DNA: TGTGCCAGCAGTTACTCGAGTGAGGGCTACGAGCAGTACTTC. This encodes CASSYSSEGYEQYF.

This clone was recorded only once. This rearrangement joins TRBV3-1 (or the pseudogene TRBV3-2) to TRBJ2-3; possible D gene TRBD1, 6 bases. The CDR3 is 16 residues long. The V end was cut by 1 base, the J end by 3 bases, with 14 bases between. In germline, CDR1 is LGHDT, CDR2 YNNKEL (reference sequence). The CDR3 loop is CASSQGNLRGTDTQYF. As DNA, the CDR3 is TGTGCCAGCAGCCAAGGCAATCTAAGGGGGACAGATACGCAGTATTTT.

V usage is TRBV19 and J usage is TRBJ2-5, with 8 bases aligning to TRBD1. Trimming at V came to 0 bases and at J to 5 bases, leaving 2 bases not matched to a gene. Germline CDR1 LNHDA, CDR2 SQIVND (reference sequence). The CDR3 is 14 residues long. The DNA of the CDR3 is TGTGCCAGTAGTATAGACAGGGGGCTGGAGACCCAGTACTTC. Translating it yields CASSIDRGLETQYF.

The chain recombines TRBV10-3 with TRBJ2-7, with TRBD1 matching over 8 bases. CDR3 length: 15 residues. Germline V lookup: CDR1 ENHRY, CDR2 SYGVKD. Trimming removed 6 bases from V and 2 bases from J; junction bases left unmatched: 9. The CDR3 is CAISEPDRATYEQYF. In nucleotides, the CDR3 is TGTGCCATCAGCGAACCGGACAGGGCAACCTACGAGCAGTACTTC.

The chain is built from TRBV2 and TRBJ2-2; D unclear. This CDR3 comprises 14 residues. V was cut by 8 bases and J by 4 bases, with 14 bases left in between. Germline V gene sequence: CDR1 SNHLY, CDR2 FYNNEI. CDR3 residues: CASAPLASTGELFF. CDR3 nucleotide sequence: TGTGCCAGCGCCCCCCTTGCGAGCACCGGGGAGCTGTTTTTT.